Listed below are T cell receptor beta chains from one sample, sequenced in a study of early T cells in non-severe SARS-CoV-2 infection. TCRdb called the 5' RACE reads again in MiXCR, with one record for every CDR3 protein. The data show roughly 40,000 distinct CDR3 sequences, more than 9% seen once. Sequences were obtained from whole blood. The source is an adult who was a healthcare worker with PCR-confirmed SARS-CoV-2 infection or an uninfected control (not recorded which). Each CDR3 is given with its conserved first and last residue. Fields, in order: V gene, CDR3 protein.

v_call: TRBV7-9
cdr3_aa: CASKLQTQETQYF

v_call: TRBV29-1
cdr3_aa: CSVRTSGKETQYF

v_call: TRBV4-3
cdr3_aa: CASSQVGAGEGGYTF

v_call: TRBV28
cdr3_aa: CASTGVRSLAGANVLTF

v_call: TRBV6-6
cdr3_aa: CASSPKNTGELFF

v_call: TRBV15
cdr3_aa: CATSRDRRSWGNEQFF

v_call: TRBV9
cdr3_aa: CASSVLAGDYNEQFF

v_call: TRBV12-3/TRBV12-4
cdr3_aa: CASSPALAGGYNEQFF

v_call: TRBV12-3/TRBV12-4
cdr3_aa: CASGLTGGWYF

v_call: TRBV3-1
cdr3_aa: CASSQDGPGELFF

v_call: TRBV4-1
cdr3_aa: CASSQEAGVSSYNEQFF

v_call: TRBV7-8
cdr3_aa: CASTEELTQYF

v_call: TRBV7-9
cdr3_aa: CASSSGGSYNSPLHF

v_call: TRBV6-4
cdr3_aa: CASSDGTSGSPHEQYF

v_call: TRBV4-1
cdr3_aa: CASSQEIVRVF

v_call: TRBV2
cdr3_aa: CASSASGTQYF

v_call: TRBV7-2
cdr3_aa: CASSTSVNQPQHF

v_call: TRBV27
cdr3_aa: CASSFFPGYEQYF

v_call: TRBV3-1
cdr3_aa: CASSRRQGARAEAFF

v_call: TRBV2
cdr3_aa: CASRRLDRLGEKLFF

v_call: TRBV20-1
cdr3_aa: CSARSGLAGDYNEQFF

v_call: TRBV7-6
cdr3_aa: CASSARPRETQYF

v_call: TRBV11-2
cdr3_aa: CASRSTGNPNTGELFF

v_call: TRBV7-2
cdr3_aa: CASSWDLQNPNEQFF

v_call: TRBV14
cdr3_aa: CASSQIDRDYEQYF

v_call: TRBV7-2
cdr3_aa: CASSPGLAGGNEQFF